Each of the 24 T cell receptor beta chains below was sequenced from the same sample in a study of shared clonotypes between healthy human individuals. Method: immunoSEQ multiplex PCR; TCRdb's copy keeps in-frame clones and lacks some. The sample shows about 490,000 clones, 76% of them seen only once. Sequencing used PBMCs. These receptors were taken from a woman between 35 and 50 years old in good health. Some clones in this sample may be carry-over from other donors' samples.

The chain recombines TRBV7-8 with TRBJ2-7; a weak D match, TRBD1 (6 bases). V dropped 1 base and J dropped 2 bases, with 12 bases sitting between them. The CDR3 spans 15 residues. Germline V lookup: CDR1 SGHVS, CDR2 FQNEAQ. CDR3 DNA sequence: TGTGCCAGCAGCTTAGGGATCCGACAGGCCTACGAGCAGTACTTC. Protein sequence: CASSLGIRQAYEQYF.

This clone was recorded once. V usage is TRBV5-1 and J usage is TRBJ1-5; D may be TRBD1 (5 bases). This CDR3 is built from 15 residues. V was shortened by 5 bases and J by 0 bases, with 12 bases between the two germline ends. Germline assignment: CDR1 SGHRS and CDR2 YFSETQ. The CDR3 sequence is CASRRDGYSNQPQHF. CDR3 sequence (DNA): TGCGCCAGCAGAAGGGACGGTTATAGCAATCAGCCCCAGCATTTT.

This sequence joins TRBV19 and TRBJ1-1; weak D call: TRBD1 (6 bases). The CDR3 loop spans 13 amino acids. The germline V gene has CDR1 LNHDA and CDR2 SQIVND (reference sequence). V lost 4 bases and J lost 5, with 11 bases in between. This chain's CDR3 is CASSRTGLTEAFF. Written as DNA, the CDR3 is TGTGCCAGTAGTAGAACAGGGTTAACTGAAGCTTTCTTT.

The CDR3 sequence is CASSQRASGAYNEQFF. CDR3 nucleotides: TGTGCCAGCAGCCAAAGGGCTAGCGGTGCATACAATGAGCAGTTCTTC. V usage is TRBV4-2 and J usage is TRBJ2-1; 7 positions agree with TRBD2. The CDR3 is 16 residues long. Germline V gene sequence: CDR1 LGHNA, CDR2 YNFKEQ. V shed 2 bases and J 4 bases; nucleotides not matched to a gene: 8.

About this clone itself: This may stem from a read error, because a much larger clone lies one nucleotide away. The chain links TRBV11-2 to TRBJ2-5, with 8 bases that match TRBD1. The closer fit of TRBJ2-7 to the DNA end suggests the J call may be wrong. This CDR3 region has 19 residues. The germline V gene has CDR1 SGHAT and CDR2 FQNNGV. The CDR3 here is CASSLAVRTGGLGSYEQYF. The CDR3 nucleotides read TGTGCCAGCAGCTTAGCGGTGAGAACAGGGGGACTGGGGTCCTACGAGCAGTACTTC.

J is TRBJ2-2 and V is TRBV6-5; maybe TRBD2 (5 bases). Germline CDR1 and CDR2: MNHEY and SVGAGI. The CDR3 is 14 residues long. V was trimmed by 6 bases and J by 6 bases, leaving 14 bases between them. The CDR3 loop is CASRLRVIAGELFF. As DNA, the CDR3 is TGTGCCAGCAGACTGCGGGTGATAGCCGGGGAGCTGTTTTTT.

The chain employs TRBV5-1 and TRBJ2-7, with 8 bases lining up with TRBD1. The CDR3 has 14 amino acids. Germline assignment: CDR1 SGHRS and CDR2 YFSETQ. The ends lost 4 bases at V and 2 bases at J; junction bases unmatched: 5. The CDR3 reads CASSPQGAAYEQYF. The CDR3 coding sequence is TGCGCCAGCAGCCCCCAGGGGGCAGCCTACGAGCAGTACTTC.

The chain joins TRBV14 to TRBJ2-1; unclear D gene. With 3 bases removed from V and 8 bases from J, the gap between germline ends came to 20 bases. Germline CDR1 and CDR2: SGHDN and FVKESK. This CDR3 contains 16 residues. The CDR3 reads CASSQVRSNLGHEQFF. The CDR3 nucleotides are TGTGCCAGCAGCCAGGTGCGGAGTAACTTAGGACATGAGCAGTTCTTC.

This clone appeared once. V usage is TRBV28 and J usage is TRBJ1-3; no clear D. This CDR3 spans 15 amino acids. The germline V gene encodes CDR1 MDHEN and CDR2 SYDVKM. Trimming shortened V by 4 bases and J by 0 bases, and 10 bases separated the two germline ends. CDR3 in DNA: TGTGCCAGCAGTTCCTCCCAGGTCTCTGGAAACACCATATATTTT. It is translated as CASSSSQVSGNTIYF.

The chain recombines TRBV21-1 with TRBJ2-1; the DNA was not compared with TRBD1, the D call given in the table. TRBV21-1 is classified as a pseudogene. The CDR3 contains 17 residues. The CDR3 nucleotides are TGTGCCAGCAGCCTGAGGTTAGGGACAGGGGCTGAAAATGAGCAGTTCTTC. Residues: CASSLRLGTGAENEQFF.

The chain combines TRBV10-3 with TRBJ2-5; TRBD1 might be the D (5 bases). The CDR3 is 12 residues long. CDR1 and CDR2 (germline): ENHRY, SYGVKD. V lost 2 bases and J lost 4, with 5 bases in between. CDR3 DNA sequence: TGTGCCATCAGTGAGAGGGGAGAGACCCAGTACTTC. This encodes CAISERGETQYF.

As for this clone: A far more abundant clone sits one base away, making this likely a read error. This sample also contains other DNA sequences that code for the same CDR3. V is TRBV2 and J is TRBJ1-4; 8 nucleotides line up with TRBD1. Germline V lookup: CDR1 SNHLY, CDR2 FYNNEI. The CDR3 runs to 17 residues. V was pared by 3 bases and J by 11 bases, with 17 bases of the junction left unmatched. CDR3 region: CASSDAAGGIVGEKLFF. CDR3 in DNA: TGTGCCAGCAGTGACGCGGCAGGGGGCATAGTGGGTGAGAAACTGTTTTTT.

This rearrangement joins TRBV2 to TRBJ2-5, with 8 positions matching TRBD2. The length of the CDR3 is 14 residues. Looked up from germline, CDR1 is SNHLY and CDR2 is FYNNEI. The V segment lost 8 bases and the J segment 5 bases; nucleotides outside the gene matches: 10. DNA of the CDR3: TGTGCCAGCGTACCCGGGAGGGCCGGTGAGACCCAGTACTTC. Translated, it gives CASVPGRAGETQYF.

The sample holds many counts of this clone. This rearrangement joins TRBV18 to TRBJ1-5; 7 bases map to TRBD1. J lost 0 bases, V lost 4 bases, and 3 bases had no gene match. CDR3 length: 15 residues. Germline CDR1 KGHSH, CDR2 LQKENI. The CDR3 DNA is TGTGCCAGCTCACGGACAGGTTTTAGCAATCAGCCCCAGCATTTT. Its protein is CASSRTGFSNQPQHF.

A note on this clone: A much larger clone is a single base away; this may be a read error. This sample includes further DNA sequences coding for the same CDR3. The chain carries TRBV18 and TRBJ2-7, with D possibly being TRBD1 or TRBD2 (6 bases each). Germline CDR1 and CDR2: KGHSH and LQKENI. The CDR3 spans 14 residues. Trimming removed 6 bases from V and 5 bases from J, with 17 bases in between. The CDR3 reads CASSLGGEGDEQYF. The CDR3 coding sequence is TGTGCCAGCTCGCTGGGAGGTGAGGGGGACGAGCAGTACTTC.

This clone has just one count. The rearrangement uses TRBV2 and TRBJ2-5; no firm D call. The CDR3 loop spans 12 amino acids. Trimming cost V 3 bases and J 4 bases, with 6 bases left between them. Germline V lookup: CDR1 SNHLY, CDR2 FYNNEI. Written as DNA, the CDR3 is TGTGCCAGCAGTGACGACGTAGAGACCCAGTACTTC. It encodes CASSDDVETQYF.

Note on this clone: The sample contains more than one DNA sequence encoding this CDR3. This chain uses TRBV19 with TRBJ1-5; D is ambiguous. Germline values: CDR1 LNHDA, CDR2 SQIVND (reference sequence). This CDR3 spans 15 amino acids. V lost 1 base and J 2 bases, leaving 9 bases between the germline ends. The CDR3 loop reads CASSIVEGGNQPQHF. As DNA, the CDR3 is TGTGCCAGTAGTATAGTGGAGGGCGGCAATCAGCCCCAGCATTTT. Looking up the rest from reference TRBV19 and TRBJ1-5 gives the full variable domain: DGGITQSPKYLFRKEGQNVTLSCEQNLNHDAMYWYRQDPGQGLRLIYYSQIVNDFQKGDIAEGYSVSREKKESFPLTVTSAQKNPTAFYLCASSIVEGGNQPQHFGDGTRLSIL.

The V and J genes are TRBV20-1 and TRBJ2-7; D unresolved. The germline gives CDR1 DFQATT, CDR2 SNEGSKA (reference sequence). The CDR3 spans 10 residues. Trimming left V 2 bases short and J 7 bases short, with 6 bases between. CDR3: CSARNNEQYF. The CDR3 nucleotides are TGCAGTGCTAGAAACAATGAGCAGTACTTC.

In this sample, this clone turned up many times. The chain links TRBV30 to TRBJ2-7; maybe TRBD1 (5 bases). Between the trimmed V and J ends, which lost 2 bases and 2 bases, there was a span of 13 bases. The CDR3 covers 14 residues. CDR1 is GTSNPN, CDR2 SVGIG, per germline (reference sequence). CDR3 sequence reads: CAWSSGLGPYEQYF. In DNA form, the CDR3 reads TGTGCCTGGAGTTCAGGGTTAGGGCCCTACGAGCAGTACTTC.

The J gene is TRBJ2-7, the V gene TRBV7-9; maybe TRBD1 (6 bases). Germline values: CDR1 SEHNR, CDR2 FQNEAQ (reference sequence). The CDR3 loop spans 13 amino acids. The ends were cut back, 5 bases at V and 6 bases at J, with 14 bases in the middle. CDR3 residues: CASSPGWGREQYF. CDR3 sequence (DNA): TGTGCCAGCAGCCCAGGATGGGGGCGCGAGCAGTACTTC.

The V gene is TRBV10-2, the J gene TRBJ1-2; D gene ambiguous. V dropped 2 bases and J dropped 2 bases, with 12 bases sitting between them. The CDR3 covers 15 residues. The V gene's germline CDR1 is WSHSY and CDR2 SAAADI. The CDR3 DNA is TGCGCCAGCAGTGAGATGCCCCTGGGGAACTATGGCTACACCTTC. Translating it yields CASSEMPLGNYGYTF.

The chain combines TRBV7-3 with TRBJ1-1, with D perhaps matching TRBD1 (5 bases). V dropped 3 bases and J dropped 4 bases, with 9 bases sitting between them. The germline gives CDR1 SGHTA, CDR2 FQGTGA. This CDR3 is 13 amino acids long. The CDR3 coding sequence is TGTGCCAGCAGCTTTGGGGGAGTCACTGAAGCTTTCTTT. Translation: CASSFGGVTEAFF. The whole variable domain, filled in from reference TRBV7-3 and TRBJ1-1, reads GAGVSQTPSNKVTEKGKYVELRCDPISGHTALYWYRQSLGQGPEFLIYFQGTGAADDSGLPNDRFFAVRPEGSVSTLKIQRTERGDSAVYLCASSFGGVTEAFFGQGTRLTVV.

Turning to this clone: The junction does not match germline at one end; this may be a read error. The chain is built from TRBV10-3 and TRBJ2-1; 9 bases are a match to TRBD2. Looked up from germline, CDR1 is ENHRY and CDR2 is SYGVKD. The CDR3 runs to 17 residues. CDR3 sequence reads: CAISMSGSGRSPNEQLF. In nucleotides, the CDR3 is TGTGCCATCAGTATGTCTGGGAGCGGGAGGTCGCCCAATGAGCAGCTCTTC.

This chain joins TRBV30 and TRBJ2-5; D is ambiguous. The CDR3 totals 14 residues. V dropped 2 bases and J dropped 1 base, with 11 bases sitting between them. In germline, CDR1 is GTSNPN, CDR2 SVGIG (reference sequence). The CDR3 protein is CAWSRGLGQETQYF. The CDR3 DNA is TGTGCCTGGAGTCGCGGCCTAGGCCAAGAGACCCAGTACTTC.